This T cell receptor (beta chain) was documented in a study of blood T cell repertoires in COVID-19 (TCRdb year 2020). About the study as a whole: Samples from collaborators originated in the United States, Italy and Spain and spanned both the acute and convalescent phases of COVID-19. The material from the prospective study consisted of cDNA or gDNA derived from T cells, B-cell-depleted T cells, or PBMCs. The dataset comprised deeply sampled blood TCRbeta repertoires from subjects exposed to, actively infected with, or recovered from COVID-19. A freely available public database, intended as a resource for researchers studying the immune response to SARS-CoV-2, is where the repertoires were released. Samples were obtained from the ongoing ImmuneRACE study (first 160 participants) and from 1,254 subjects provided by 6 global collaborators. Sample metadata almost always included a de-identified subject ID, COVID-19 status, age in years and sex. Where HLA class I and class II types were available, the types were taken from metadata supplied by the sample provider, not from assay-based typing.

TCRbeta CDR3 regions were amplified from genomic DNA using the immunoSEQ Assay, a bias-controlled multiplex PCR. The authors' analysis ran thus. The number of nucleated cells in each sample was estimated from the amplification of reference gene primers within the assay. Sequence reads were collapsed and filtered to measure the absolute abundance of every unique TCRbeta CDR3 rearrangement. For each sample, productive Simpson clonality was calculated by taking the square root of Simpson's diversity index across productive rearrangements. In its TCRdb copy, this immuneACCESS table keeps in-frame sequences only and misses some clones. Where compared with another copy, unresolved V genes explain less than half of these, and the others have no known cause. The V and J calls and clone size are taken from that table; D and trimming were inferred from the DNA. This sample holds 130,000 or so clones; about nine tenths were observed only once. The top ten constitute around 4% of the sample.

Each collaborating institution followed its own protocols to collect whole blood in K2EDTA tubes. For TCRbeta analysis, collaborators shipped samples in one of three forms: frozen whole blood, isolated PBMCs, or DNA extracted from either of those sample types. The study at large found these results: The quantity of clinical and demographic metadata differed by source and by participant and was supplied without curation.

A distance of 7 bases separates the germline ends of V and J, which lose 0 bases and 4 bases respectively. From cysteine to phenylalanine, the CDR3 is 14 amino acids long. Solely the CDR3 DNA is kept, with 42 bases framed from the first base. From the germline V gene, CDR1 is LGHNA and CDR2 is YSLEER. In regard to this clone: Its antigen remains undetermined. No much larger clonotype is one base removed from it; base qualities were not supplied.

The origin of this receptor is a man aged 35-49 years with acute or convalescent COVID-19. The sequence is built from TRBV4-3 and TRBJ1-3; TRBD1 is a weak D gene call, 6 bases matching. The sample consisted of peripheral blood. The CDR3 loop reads CASSQEGAGNTIYF. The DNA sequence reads TGCGCCAGCAGCCAAGAGGGGGCAGGAAACACCATATATTTT.